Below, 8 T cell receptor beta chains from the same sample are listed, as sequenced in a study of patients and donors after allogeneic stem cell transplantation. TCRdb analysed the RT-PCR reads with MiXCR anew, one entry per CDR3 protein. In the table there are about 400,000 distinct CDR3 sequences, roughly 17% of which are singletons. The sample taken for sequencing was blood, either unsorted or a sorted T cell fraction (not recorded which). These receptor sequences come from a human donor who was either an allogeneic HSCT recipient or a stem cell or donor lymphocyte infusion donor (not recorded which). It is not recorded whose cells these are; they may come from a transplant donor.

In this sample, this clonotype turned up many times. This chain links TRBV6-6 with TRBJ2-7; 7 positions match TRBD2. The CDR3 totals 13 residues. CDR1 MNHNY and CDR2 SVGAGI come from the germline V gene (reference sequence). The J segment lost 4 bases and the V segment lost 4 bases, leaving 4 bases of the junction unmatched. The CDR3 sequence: CASSSGGLYEQYF. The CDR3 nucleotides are TGTGCCAGCAGTTCCGGGGGGTTGTACGAGCAGTACTTC.

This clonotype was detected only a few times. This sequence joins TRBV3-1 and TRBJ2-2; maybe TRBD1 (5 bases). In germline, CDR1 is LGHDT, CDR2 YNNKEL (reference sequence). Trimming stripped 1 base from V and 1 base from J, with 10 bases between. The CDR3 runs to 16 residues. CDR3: CASSQVGPVNTGELFF. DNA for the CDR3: TGTGCCAGCAGCCAAGTGGGGCCCGTGAACACCGGGGAGCTGTTTTTT.

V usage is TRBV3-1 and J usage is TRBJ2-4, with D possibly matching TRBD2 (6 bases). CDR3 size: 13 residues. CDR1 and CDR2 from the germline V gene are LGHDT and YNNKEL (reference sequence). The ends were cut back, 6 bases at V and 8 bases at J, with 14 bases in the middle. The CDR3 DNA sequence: TGTGCCAGCAGTCCCCGTTGGGGGGACATTCAGTACTTC. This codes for CASSPRWGDIQYF.

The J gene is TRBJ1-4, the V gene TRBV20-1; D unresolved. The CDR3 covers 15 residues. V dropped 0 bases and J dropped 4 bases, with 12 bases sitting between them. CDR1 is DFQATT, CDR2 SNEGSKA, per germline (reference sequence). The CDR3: CSARDVRIINEKLFF. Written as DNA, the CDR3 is TGCAGTGCTAGAGATGTACGGATAATTAATGAAAAACTGTTTTTT.

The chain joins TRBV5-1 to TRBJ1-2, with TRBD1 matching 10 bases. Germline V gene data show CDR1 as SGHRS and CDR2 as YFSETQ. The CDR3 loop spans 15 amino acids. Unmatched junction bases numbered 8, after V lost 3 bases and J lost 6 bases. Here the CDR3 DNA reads TGCGCCAGCAGCTCAGTGGACAGGGGGAATGATGGCTACACCTTC. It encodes CASSSVDRGNDGYTF.

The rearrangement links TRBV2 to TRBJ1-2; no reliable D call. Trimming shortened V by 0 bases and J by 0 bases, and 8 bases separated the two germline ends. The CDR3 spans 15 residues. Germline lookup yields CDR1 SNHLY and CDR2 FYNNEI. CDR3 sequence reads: CASSEARAANYGYTF. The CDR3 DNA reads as TGTGCCAGCAGTGAAGCGCGGGCAGCTAACTATGGCTACACCTTC.

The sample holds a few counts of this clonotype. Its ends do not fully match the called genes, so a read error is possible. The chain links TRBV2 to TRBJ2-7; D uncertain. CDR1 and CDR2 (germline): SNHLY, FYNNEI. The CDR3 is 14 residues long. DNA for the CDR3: TGTGCCAGCAGTGAATCCACCCTTTGGTACGGGCAGTACTTC. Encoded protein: CASSESTLWYGQYF.

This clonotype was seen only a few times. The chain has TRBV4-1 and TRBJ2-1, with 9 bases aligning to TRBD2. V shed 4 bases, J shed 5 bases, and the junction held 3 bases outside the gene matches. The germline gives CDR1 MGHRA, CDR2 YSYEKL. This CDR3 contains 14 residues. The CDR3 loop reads CASSRLAVNNEQFF. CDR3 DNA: TGCGCCAGCAGCCGACTAGCGGTAAACAATGAGCAGTTCTTC.